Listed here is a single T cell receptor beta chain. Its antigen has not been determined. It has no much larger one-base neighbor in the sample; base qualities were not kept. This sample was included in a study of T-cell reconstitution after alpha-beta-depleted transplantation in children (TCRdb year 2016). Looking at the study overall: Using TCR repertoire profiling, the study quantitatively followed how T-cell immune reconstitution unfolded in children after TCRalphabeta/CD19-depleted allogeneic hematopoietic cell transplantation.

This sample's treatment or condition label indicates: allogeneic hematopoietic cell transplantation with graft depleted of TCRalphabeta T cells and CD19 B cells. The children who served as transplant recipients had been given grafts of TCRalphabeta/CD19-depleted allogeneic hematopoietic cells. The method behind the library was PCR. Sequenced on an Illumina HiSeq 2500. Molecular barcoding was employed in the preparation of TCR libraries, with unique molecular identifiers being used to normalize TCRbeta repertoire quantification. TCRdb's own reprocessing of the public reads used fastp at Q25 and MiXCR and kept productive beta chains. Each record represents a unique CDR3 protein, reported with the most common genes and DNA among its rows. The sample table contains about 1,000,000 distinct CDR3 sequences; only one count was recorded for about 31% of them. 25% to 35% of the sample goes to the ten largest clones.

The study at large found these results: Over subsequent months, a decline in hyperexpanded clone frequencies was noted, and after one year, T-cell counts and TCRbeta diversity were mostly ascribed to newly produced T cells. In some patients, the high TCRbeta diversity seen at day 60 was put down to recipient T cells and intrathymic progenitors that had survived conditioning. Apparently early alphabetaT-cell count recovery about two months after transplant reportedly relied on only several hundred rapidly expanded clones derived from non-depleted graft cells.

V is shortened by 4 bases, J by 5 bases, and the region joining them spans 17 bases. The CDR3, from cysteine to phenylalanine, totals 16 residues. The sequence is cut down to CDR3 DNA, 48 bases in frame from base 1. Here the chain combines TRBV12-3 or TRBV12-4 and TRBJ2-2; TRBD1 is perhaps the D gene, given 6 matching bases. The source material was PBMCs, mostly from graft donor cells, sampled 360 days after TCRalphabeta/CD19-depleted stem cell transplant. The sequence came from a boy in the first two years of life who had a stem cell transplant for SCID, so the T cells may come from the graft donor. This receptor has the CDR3 CASSSGDLPETGELFF. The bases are TGTGCCAGCAGTTCAGGGGACCTCCCGGAAACCGGGGAGCTGTTTTTT.